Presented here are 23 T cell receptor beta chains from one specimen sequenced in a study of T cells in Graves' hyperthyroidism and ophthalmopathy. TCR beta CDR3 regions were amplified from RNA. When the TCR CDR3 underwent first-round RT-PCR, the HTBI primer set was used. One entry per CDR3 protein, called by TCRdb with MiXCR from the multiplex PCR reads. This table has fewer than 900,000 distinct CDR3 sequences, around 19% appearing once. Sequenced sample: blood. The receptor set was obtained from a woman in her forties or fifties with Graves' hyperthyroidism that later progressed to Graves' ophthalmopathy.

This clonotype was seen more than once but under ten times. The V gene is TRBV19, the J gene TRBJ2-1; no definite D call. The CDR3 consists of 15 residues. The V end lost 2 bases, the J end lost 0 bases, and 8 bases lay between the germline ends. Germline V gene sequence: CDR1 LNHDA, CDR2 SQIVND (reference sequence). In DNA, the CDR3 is TGTGCCAGTAGTATAAGGAGTAGCTCCTACAATGAGCAGTTCTTC. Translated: CASSIRSSSYNEQFF.

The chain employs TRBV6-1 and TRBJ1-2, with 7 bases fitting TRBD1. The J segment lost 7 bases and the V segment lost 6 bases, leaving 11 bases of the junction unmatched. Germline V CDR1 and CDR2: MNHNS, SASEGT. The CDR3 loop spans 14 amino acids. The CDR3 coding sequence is TGTGCCAGCAGAATACCAGGGGGTTTCTCTGGCTACACCTTC. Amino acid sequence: CASRIPGGFSGYTF.

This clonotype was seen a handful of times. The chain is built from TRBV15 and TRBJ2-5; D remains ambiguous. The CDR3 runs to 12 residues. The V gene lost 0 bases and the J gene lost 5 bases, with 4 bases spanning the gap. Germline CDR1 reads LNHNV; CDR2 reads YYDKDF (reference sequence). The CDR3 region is CATSRDQETQYF. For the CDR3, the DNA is TGTGCCACCAGCAGAGATCAGGAGACCCAGTACTTC.

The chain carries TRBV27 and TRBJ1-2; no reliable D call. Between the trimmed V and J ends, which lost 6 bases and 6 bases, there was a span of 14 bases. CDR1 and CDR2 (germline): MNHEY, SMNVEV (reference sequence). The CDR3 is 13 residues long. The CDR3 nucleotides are TGTGCCAGCAGGGCCTGGGGTGTCGATGGCTACACCTTC. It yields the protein CASRAWGVDGYTF.

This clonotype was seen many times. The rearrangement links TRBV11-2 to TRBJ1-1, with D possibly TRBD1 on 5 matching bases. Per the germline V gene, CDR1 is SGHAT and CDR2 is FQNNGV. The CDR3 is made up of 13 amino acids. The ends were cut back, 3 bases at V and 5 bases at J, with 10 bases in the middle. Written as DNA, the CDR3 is TGTGCCAGCAGCTTGGGGGAACAGACTGAAGCTTTCTTT. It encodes CASSLGEQTEAFF.

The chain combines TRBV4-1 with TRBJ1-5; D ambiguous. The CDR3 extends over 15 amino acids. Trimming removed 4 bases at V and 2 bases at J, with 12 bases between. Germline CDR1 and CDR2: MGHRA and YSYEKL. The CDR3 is CASSRIPSGNQPQHF. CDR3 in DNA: TGCGCCAGCAGCCGCATACCTAGTGGCAATCAGCCCCAGCATTTT.

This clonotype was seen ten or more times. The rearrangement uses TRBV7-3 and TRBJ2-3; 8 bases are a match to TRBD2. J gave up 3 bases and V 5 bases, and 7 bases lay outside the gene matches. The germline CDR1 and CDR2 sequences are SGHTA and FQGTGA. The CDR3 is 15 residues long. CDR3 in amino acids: CASSPTAGGTDTQYF. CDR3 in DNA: TGTGCCAGCAGCCCAACGGCGGGGGGTACAGATACGCAGTATTTT. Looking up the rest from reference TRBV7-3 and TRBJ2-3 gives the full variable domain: GAGVSQTPSNKVTEKGKYVELRCDPISGHTALYWYRQSLGQGPEFLIYFQGTGAADDSGLPNDRFFAVRPEGSVSTLKIQRTERGDSAVYLCASSPTAGGTDTQYFGPGTRLTVL.

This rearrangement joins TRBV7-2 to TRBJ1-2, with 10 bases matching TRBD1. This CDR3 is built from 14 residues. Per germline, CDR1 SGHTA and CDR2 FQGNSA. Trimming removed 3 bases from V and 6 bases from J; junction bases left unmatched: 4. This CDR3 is CASSFRGTGDGYTF. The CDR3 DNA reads TGTGCCAGCAGCTTCCGCGGGACAGGGGATGGCTACACCTTC.

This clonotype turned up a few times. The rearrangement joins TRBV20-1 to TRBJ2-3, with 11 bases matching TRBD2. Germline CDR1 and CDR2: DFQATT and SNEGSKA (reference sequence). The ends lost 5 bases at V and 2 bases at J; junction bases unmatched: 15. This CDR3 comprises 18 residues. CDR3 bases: TGCAGTGCTTCCCAGGGGCTAGCGGGGGGATTTGACACAGATACGCAGTATTTT. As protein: CSASQGLAGGFDTDTQYF.

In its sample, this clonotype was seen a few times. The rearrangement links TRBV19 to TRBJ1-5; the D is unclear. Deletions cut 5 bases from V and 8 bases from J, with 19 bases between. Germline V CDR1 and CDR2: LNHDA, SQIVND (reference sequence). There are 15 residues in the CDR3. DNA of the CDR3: TGTGCCAGTAGTCCCTTCCGGACGGCCTCCGAGCCCCAGCATTTT. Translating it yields CASSPFRTASEPQHF.

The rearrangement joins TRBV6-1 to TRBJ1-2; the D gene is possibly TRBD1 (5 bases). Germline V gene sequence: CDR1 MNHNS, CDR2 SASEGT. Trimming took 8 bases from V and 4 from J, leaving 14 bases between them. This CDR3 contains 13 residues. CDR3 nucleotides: TGTGCCAGCGGGGGGGGGACTGGCTATGGCTACACCTTC. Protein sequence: CASGGGTGYGYTF.

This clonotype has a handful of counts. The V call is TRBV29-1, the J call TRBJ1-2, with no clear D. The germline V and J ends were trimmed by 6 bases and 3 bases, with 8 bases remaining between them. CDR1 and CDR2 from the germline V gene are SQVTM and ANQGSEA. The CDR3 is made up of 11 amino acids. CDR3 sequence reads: CSVPSYYGYTF. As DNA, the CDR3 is TGCAGCGTCCCTTCTTACTATGGCTACACCTTC.

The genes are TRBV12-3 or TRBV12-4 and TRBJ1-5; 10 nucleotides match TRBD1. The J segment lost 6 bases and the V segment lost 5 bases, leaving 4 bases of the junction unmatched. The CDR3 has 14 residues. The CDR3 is CASSMTGGGQPQHF. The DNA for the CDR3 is TGTGCCAGCAGTATGACAGGGGGCGGTCAGCCCCAGCATTTT.

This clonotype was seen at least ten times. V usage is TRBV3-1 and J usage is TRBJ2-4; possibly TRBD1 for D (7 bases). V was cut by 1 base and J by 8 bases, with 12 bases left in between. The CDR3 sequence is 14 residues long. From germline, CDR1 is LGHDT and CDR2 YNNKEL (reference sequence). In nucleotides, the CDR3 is TGTGCCAGCAGCCAAGTGGCAGGGGGGTACATTCAGTACTTC. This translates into CASSQVAGGYIQYF.

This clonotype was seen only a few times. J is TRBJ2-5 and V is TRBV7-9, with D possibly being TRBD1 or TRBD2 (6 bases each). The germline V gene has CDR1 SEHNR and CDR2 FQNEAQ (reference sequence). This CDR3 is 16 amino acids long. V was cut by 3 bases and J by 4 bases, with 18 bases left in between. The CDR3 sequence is CASSFPTGAWGETQYF. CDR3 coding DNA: TGTGCCAGCAGCTTCCCCACGGGGGCGTGGGGAGAGACCCAGTACTTC.

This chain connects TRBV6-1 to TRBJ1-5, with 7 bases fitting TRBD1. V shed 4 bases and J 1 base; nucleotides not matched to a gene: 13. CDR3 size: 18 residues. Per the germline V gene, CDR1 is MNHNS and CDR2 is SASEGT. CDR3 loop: CASSAGPAGGGSNQPQHF. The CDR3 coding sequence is TGTGCCAGCAGTGCCGGGCCAGCAGGGGGTGGGAGCAATCAGCCCCAGCATTTT.

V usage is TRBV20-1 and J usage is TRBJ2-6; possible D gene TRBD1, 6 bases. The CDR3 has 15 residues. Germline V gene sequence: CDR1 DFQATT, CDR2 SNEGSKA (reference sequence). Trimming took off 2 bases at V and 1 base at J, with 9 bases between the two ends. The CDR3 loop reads CSARIQGSGANVLTF. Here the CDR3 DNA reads TGCAGTGCTAGAATACAGGGATCTGGGGCCAACGTCCTGACTTTC.

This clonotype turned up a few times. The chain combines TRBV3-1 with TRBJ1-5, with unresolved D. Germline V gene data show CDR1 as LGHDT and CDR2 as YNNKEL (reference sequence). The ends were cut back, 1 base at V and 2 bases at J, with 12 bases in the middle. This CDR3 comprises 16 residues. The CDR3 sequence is CASSQGFRKGNQPQHF. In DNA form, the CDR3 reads TGTGCCAGCAGCCAAGGGTTCAGGAAGGGCAATCAGCCCCAGCATTTT.

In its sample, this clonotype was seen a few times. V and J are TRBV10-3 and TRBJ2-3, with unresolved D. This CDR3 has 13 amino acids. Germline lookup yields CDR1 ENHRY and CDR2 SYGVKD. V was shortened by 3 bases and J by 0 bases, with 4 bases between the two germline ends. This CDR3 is CAISDDSTDTQYF. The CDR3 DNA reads TGTGCCATCAGTGATGACAGCACAGATACGCAGTATTTT.

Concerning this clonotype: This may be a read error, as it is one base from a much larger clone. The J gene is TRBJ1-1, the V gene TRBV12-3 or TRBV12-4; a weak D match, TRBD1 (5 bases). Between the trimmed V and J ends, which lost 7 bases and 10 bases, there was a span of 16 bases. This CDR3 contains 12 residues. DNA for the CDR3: TGTGCCAGCACTTTGACCATGACAGCAGCTTTCTTT. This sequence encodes CASTLTMTAAFF.

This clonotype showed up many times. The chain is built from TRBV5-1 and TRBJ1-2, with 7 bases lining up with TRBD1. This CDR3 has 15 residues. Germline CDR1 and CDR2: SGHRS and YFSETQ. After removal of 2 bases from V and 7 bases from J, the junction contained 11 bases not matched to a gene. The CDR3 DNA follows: TGCGCCAGCAGCTTCACGGCGGACAGGCGGCGTGGCTACACCTTC. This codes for CASSFTADRRRGYTF.

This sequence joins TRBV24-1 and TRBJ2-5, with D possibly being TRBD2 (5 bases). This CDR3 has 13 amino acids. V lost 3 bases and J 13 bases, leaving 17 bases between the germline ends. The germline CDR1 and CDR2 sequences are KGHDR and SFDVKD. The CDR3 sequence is CATSDGQRSSRYF. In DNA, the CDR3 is TGTGCCACCAGTGATGGGCAGCGGAGCAGTCGGTACTTC.

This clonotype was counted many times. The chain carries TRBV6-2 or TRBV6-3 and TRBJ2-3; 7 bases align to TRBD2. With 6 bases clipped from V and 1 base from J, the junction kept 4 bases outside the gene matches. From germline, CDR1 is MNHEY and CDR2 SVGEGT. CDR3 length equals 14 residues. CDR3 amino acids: CASRAAGGTDTQYF. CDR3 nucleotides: TGTGCCAGCAGGGCCGCGGGGGGCACAGATACGCAGTATTTT.